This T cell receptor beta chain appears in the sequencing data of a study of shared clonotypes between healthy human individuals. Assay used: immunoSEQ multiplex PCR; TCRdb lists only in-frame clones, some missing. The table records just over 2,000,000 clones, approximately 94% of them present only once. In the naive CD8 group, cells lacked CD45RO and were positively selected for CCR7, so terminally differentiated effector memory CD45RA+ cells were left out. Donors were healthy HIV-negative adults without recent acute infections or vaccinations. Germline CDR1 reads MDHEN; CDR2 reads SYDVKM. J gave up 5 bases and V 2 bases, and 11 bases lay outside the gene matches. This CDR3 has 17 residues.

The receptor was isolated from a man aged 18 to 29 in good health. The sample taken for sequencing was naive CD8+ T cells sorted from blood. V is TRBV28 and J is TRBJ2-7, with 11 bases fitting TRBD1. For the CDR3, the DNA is TGTGCCAGCAGTTTACTCGCAGGACAGGGGGCACTCGACGAGCAGTACTTC. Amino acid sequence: CASSLLAGQGALDEQYF.